This TCR beta chain was recovered during a study of regulatory T cells in long-lasting Graves disease. For the study at large: Over-5-year antithyroid drug use with positive TSH receptor antibodies defined persistent Graves' disease in the study.

Documented time point: persistent/refractory GD, antithyroid drugs over 5 years with positive TRAb. RNA isolated from PBMCs was used to make the TCR library. As collected, the peripheral blood samples measured about 9.2 milliliters each and went into EDTA tubes. Building of the TCR beta libraries involved iRepertoire HTBI primers and Arm-PCR of CDR3 regions. Each CDR3 protein is one row after TCRdb ran MiXCR on the multiplex PCR reads. The table shows around 300,000 distinct CDR3 sequences, with 22% occurring only once. Study conclusions and caveats: The study found TRBV28, TRBJ1-2 and TRBJ2-5 favored in persistent disease. A greater number of public clonotypes (over 2,500) was shared by persistent patients than by new patients (approximately 910).

Germline values: CDR1 SGDLS, CDR2 YYNGEE. This CDR3 is 14 amino acids long. This clonotype was detected a few times. No antigen is known for it. Germline is not matched at one junction end, which may reflect a read error. The receptor comes from a female donor with Graves disease. Sequenced here: peripheral blood mononuclear cells (PBMCs), sampled when the disease was refractory, from a patient treated with antithyroid drugs. The chain joins TRBV9 to TRBJ1-6; unclear D gene. This CDR3 reads CASSYGQDNSPLHF. The CDR3 coding sequence is TGCGCCAGCAGCTACGGGCAGGATAATTCACCCCTCCACTTT.